Listed here are 9 T cell receptor beta chains from one sample, sequenced in a study of blood T cell repertoires in COVID-19 (TCRdb year 2020). The library was made by the immunoSEQ multiplex PCR assay. What TCRdb holds here is the immuneACCESS table cut down to in-frame rearrangements. Part of the clones is not present; checked against another copy, under half of the missing clones reflect an unresolved V gene, and the others are unexplained. Across this sample there are over 75,000 clones, with roughly 88% seen only once. The leading ten clones occupy about 22% of the sample. The specimen sequenced was peripheral blood. The receptors here all came from a woman aged 45-59 years with acute or convalescent COVID-19.

CDR3 DNA: TGTGCCAGCAGCTTAGTTCCGGGGGGGCCGGGAAACGAGCAGTACTTC. Its protein is CASSLVPGGPGNEQYF. The rearrangement uses TRBV7-2 and TRBJ2-7, with 8 nucleotides matching TRBD2. Trimming at V came to 1 base and at J to 5 bases, leaving 10 bases not matched to a gene. Germline V gene lookup returns CDR1 SGHTA and CDR2 FQGNSA. The CDR3 extends over 16 amino acids. The full variable domain, its missing parts supplied by reference TRBV7-2 and TRBJ2-7, is GAGVSQSPSNKVTEKGKDVELRCDPISGHTALYWYRQSLGQGLEFLIYFQGNSAPDKSGLPSDRFSAERTGGSVSTLTIQRTQQEDSAVYLCASSLVPGGPGNEQYFGPGTRLTVT.

The chain joins TRBV5-4 to TRBJ2-1; D is possibly TRBD1 (6 bases). The CDR3 is 14 amino acids. Germline loops: CDR1 SGHNT, CDR2 YYREEE (reference sequence). The ends were cut back, 0 bases at V and 6 bases at J, with 10 bases in the middle. Here the CDR3 reads CASSLGGLSNEQFF. In DNA, the CDR3 is TGTGCCAGCAGCTTGGGGGGGCTCAGCAATGAGCAGTTCTTC.

V and J are TRBV28 and TRBJ2-1, with TRBD2 matching over 14 bases. Unmatched junction bases numbered 3, after V lost 3 bases and J lost 5 bases. This CDR3 has 16 amino acids. Germline values: CDR1 MDHEN, CDR2 SYDVKM. The CDR3 sequence is CASSFPTSGRDNEQFF. CDR3 sequence (DNA): TGTGCCAGCAGTTTCCCGACTAGCGGGAGGGACAATGAGCAGTTCTTC.

DNA for the CDR3: TGTGCCAGCAGCTTAGCCGGGGATCCCTACAATGAGCAGTTCTTC. Residues: CASSLAGDPYNEQFF. The chain carries TRBV7-8 and TRBJ2-1; D may be TRBD2 (5 bases). V was shortened by 0 bases and J by 2 bases, with 8 bases between the two germline ends. Looked up from germline, CDR1 is SGHVS and CDR2 is FQNEAQ. CDR3 length: 15 residues.

This clone was seen once. This sequence joins TRBV5-1 and TRBJ2-5; 7 bases map to TRBD1. Germline loops: CDR1 SGHRS, CDR2 YFSETQ. This CDR3 region has 15 residues. After removal of 4 bases from V and 4 bases from J, the junction contained 10 bases not matched to a gene. The DNA for the CDR3 is TGCGCCAGCAGCCCGGGACAGAGTCCAGTAGAGACCCAGTACTTC. Translated, it gives CASSPGQSPVETQYF.

The table lists this clone with a count of one. The gene calls are TRBV18 and TRBJ1-1; D may be TRBD1 (6 bases). Deletions cut 6 bases from V and 0 bases from J, with 14 bases between. This CDR3 region has 15 residues. CDR1 is KGHSH, CDR2 LQKENI, per germline. CDR3 amino acids: CASSHDRKMNTEAFF. The DNA of the CDR3 is TGTGCCAGCTCGCATGACAGGAAGATGAACACTGAAGCTTTCTTT.

The chain joins TRBV7-9 to TRBJ2-2; a possible D gene is TRBD1 (6 bases). This CDR3 contains 15 residues. CDR1 is SEHNR and CDR2 is FQNEAQ in the germline V gene (reference sequence). The V end lost 5 bases, the J end lost 5 bases, and 15 bases lay between the germline ends. Here the CDR3 DNA reads TGTGCCAGCAGCCCGCAGGGGCGAGGGACCGGGGAGCTGTTTTTT. This codes for CASSPQGRGTGELFF.

This clone showed up just a few times. The rearrangement links TRBV3-1 (or the pseudogene TRBV3-2) to TRBJ2-1; TRBD2 might be the D (6 bases). The CDR3 is 11 amino acids. In germline, CDR1 is LGHDT, CDR2 YNNKEL (reference sequence). V lost 4 bases to trimming and J lost 15 bases, with 13 bases between them. In DNA, the CDR3 is TGTGCCAGCAGCCCGGGGAGGTCGTTGTTCTTC. It yields the protein CASSPGRSLFF.

This chain joins TRBV3-1 (or the pseudogene TRBV3-2) and TRBJ2-1; 15 bases are shared with TRBD2. CDR3 length: 18 residues. V trimming: 3 bases; J trimming: 8 bases; junction bases outside the gene matches: 11. Germline V gene data show CDR1 as LGHDT and CDR2 as YNNKEL (reference sequence). In nucleotides, the CDR3 is TGTGCCAGCAGCCAGGATCGGACTAGCGGGGGGGCTATCGATGAGCAGTTCTTC. Protein product: CASSQDRTSGGAIDEQFF.